This T cell receptor beta chain was recorded in a study of CD8+ T cells in alopecia areata. The CDR3 contains 14 residues. V lost 5 bases to trimming and J lost 5 bases; unmatched junction nucleotides: 4. Germline values: CDR1 ENHRY, CDR2 SYGVKD. Notes on the study in general: Higher clonality than in normal scalp was seen in lesional scalp, especially alopecia totalis/universalis.

This clone came up many times. Its antigen is currently unknown. Investigators isolated RNA and reverse transcribed it into cDNA to act as the sequencing template. Clones were sequenced by immunoSEQ multiplex PCR, and TCRdb holds only the in-frame ones, with some missing. The sample contains about 140,000 clones, approximately 60% of which appear only once. This clonotype was sampled from a human donor in good health. The chain carries TRBV10-3 and TRBJ2-7, with 12 positions matching TRBD2. Material for sequencing was CD4+ T cells sorted from blood. The CDR3 spells CAISSSGRAHEQYF. As DNA, the CDR3 is TGTGCCATCAGTTCTAGCGGGAGGGCCCACGAGCAGTACTTC.